Listed here is a single TCR beta chain. Its target is unknown. Relative to the germline gene, one junction end is altered; a read error may explain this. The donors (healthy individuals) were bone marrow donors. PCR amplification relied on 60 Vbeta primers (plus 13 Jbeta primers). Profiled with immunoSEQ multiplex PCR; TCRdb holds only in-frame clones, not every one. The sample lists approximately 140,000 clones, approximately 80% occurring once. The sample comes from a study of cytomegalovirus exposure and HLA in healthy donors. Study results and caveats: Generally TCR sequences proved uncommon, though certain public TCRs appeared in numerous donors.

The sequencing input was PBMCs. The sequence derives from a man in his forties or fifties in good health and CMV-seronegative.

The CDR3 protein is CASPDRTFSGANGLTF. The DNA of the CDR3 is TGTGCCAGTCCGGACAGAACCTTCTCTGGGGCCAACGGCCTGACTTTC. The gene calls are TRBV5-6 and TRBJ2-6, with D possibly TRBD1 on 6 matching bases. This CDR3 has 16 amino acids. CDR1 is SGHDT and CDR2 is YYEEEE in the germline V gene. The variable domain in full, with the rest retrieved from reference TRBV5-6 and TRBJ2-6, is DAGVTQSPTHLIKTRGQQVTLRCSPKSGHDTVSWYQQALGQGPQFIFQYYEEEERQRGNFPDRFSGHQFPNYSSELNVNALLLGDSALYLCASPDRTFSGANGLTFGAGSRLTVL.